This T cell receptor (beta chain) comes out of a study of shared clonotypes between healthy human individuals (dated by TCRdb to between 2020 and 2021). Regarding the research as a whole: The cohort comprised two women and three men aged 18 to 49 years. Leukapheresis yielded between about 0.8 and 8.9 billion PBMCs per donor. Blood TCR repertoires of about 5 healthy adults were deeply sequenced to estimate repertoire size and the extent of clonotype sharing between individuals. For each donor, three plates each were used for CD4 naive and CD4 memory, two plates were used for CD8 naive, and one plate was used for CD8 memory. To increase sequencing depth and limit assay-specific biases, TCR repertoire library preparation and sequencing were carried out by different laboratories using diverse techniques.

CD8 naive samples were CD45RO-negative cells positively selected for CCR7, giving a CD45RA+CCR7+ population that excluded TemRA cells. Donors were healthy HIV-negative adults with no recently reported acute infections or vaccinations. Only Caucasian adults living in Nashville, Tennessee, USA were represented among the donors. Blood was obtained by leukapheresis, after which PBMCs were separated by Ficoll-Histopaque density gradient centrifugation and cryopreserved in liquid nitrogen vapor phase. Analytical flow cytometry was used to check the purity and quantity of every magnetically sorted T cell population. Genomic DNA was isolated from each sorted fraction and quantified by UV absorbance on a Nanodrop 2000c. The paper as a whole reports these results and caveats: Sampling was restricted to blood, and TCR repertoires in tissues likely differ from the TCR repertoires found in blood. Based on pairwise subsampling, the degree of clonotype sharing among donors was expected to be affected by sequencing depth. Incomplete sequencing was indicated by rarefaction of sorted-subset datasets, despite the large sequencing depth. Across a handful of donors, approximately 4.9% of naive CD4, roughly 3.3% of naive CD8, about 2.3% of memory CD4, and approximately 0.4% of memory CD8 clonotypes were shared. Because the study included a small number of donors, the genetic and exposure-history diversity represented was limited. Higher generation probabilities were observed for clonotypes shared by all four sorted-subset donors than for non-shared clonotypes. Naive subsets generally had larger estimated clonotype richness than memory subsets did.

CDR1 is given as LNHDA and CDR2 as SQIVND, both from the germline V gene (reference sequence). Trimming removed 7 bases from V and 1 base from J, leaving 19 bases between the germline ends. From its cysteine to its phenylalanine, the CDR3 spans 16 amino acids. Only the CDR3 DNA stays, 48 bases, in frame from base 1. Regarding this clone: What antigen it recognizes has not been identified. No base quality values were provided; no much bigger clone lies one nucleotide off.

TCR CDR3 regions were amplified from genomic DNA by multiplex PCR using the deep immunoSEQ assay. Genomic DNA extracted from each cell subset was distributed evenly over all wells of several immunoSEQ 96-well plates, and each plate served as one replicate. For sorted subsets, around 200 ng genomic DNA, equal to about 30,000 T cell genomes, was loaded into each replicate PCR. Purified libraries were quantified with a Qubit 3.0 fluorometer, sized on a Bioanalyzer 2100, and re-quantified with the KAPA Library Quantification kit. Every immunoSEQ 96-well plate was sequenced on a dedicated single-read 150-cycle Illumina NextSeq 550 flow cell. In the original analysis: Because only junctional sequences without quality scores were contained in the immunoSEQ output, filtering matching that applied to full-length reads could not be performed. To assign V/J genes and CDR3, sequences were annotated against IMGT germline references using PyIR, a Python wrapper for IgBLAST v1.9. Reads with weak V/J assignments (E-value above 1e-6), missing CDR3, stop codons, out-of-frame junctions, or ambiguous translated residues were removed. V3J clonotypes were defined as sequences sharing an identical inferred V gene, J gene, and CDR3 amino acid sequence. The percentage overlap between two repertoires was calculated by dividing the number of shared unique clonotypes by the size of the smaller repertoire. Three approaches were used to assess repertoire richness: RTK rarefaction, the Chao1 estimator, and Recon v2.1 estimates of unobserved clonotypes. For all TCRbeta clonotypes obtained by the gDNA method from a few donors, generation probabilities were computed with OLGA. Drawn from immuneACCESS, this table holds only the in-frame rearrangements with V and J called that TCRdb kept. Clones are partly lost; checked studies trace under half to an unresolved V gene and leave the rest unexplained. V and J calls plus clone size are reproduced from that table; the DNA served to infer D and trimming. Here the sample has about 2.1 million clones; about 92% occur a single time. About 1.8% of the sample is held by the ten biggest clonotypes.

The receptor chain draws on TRBV19 and TRBJ1-1; 5 matching bases give a weak D call of TRBD1. What was sequenced was naive CD8+ T cells from PBMCs. The cell subset or site label for this specimen denotes: CD45RA+CCR7+. The source of this sequence is a young man in good health. Some clones in this sample may be carry-over from other donors' samples. The nucleotides are TGTGCCAGTAACCCCAATAAAGAACAGGAGAACACTGAAGCTTTCTTT. Translated, it reads CASNPNKEQENTEAFF.